This T cell receptor beta chain stems from a study of shared clonotypes between healthy human individuals. Whole-study context: Samples came from a couple of female and a few male donors aged 18 to 49.

This CDR3 has 15 amino acids. Looked up from germline, CDR1 is SQVTM and CDR2 is ANQGSEA. V gave up 3 bases and J gave up 0 bases; unmatched junction bases: 6. Sequenced by immunoSEQ multiplex PCR; TCRdb stores in-frame clones only, minus some. Among millions of clones, approximately 93% were seen once, and the ten largest hold 0.39%. Naive CD4+ cells were CD45RA-selected; the remaining cells were memory. The sample was naive CD4+ T cells from PBMCs. Indicated subset: CD45RA+ positively selected. The TCR sequence derives from a young man in good health. Some clones in this sample may be carry-over from other donors' samples. V usage is TRBV29-1 and J usage is TRBJ2-3; 7 bases match TRBD1. Here the CDR3 DNA reads TGCAGCGTTGAGGGGACAGAACTTAGCACAGATACGCAGTATTTT. Its protein is CSVEGTELSTDTQYF.